Below, 8 T cell receptor beta chains from the same sample are listed, as sequenced in a study of blood T cell repertoires in COVID-19. The repertoire was sequenced with immunoSEQ multiplex PCR; TCRdb's copy has only in-frame clones and lacks some. The sample consists of approximately 300,000 clones, 90% of them appearing once. The sequencing input was peripheral blood. All receptors derive from a woman in her 30s with COVID-19, enrolled during active disease.

The genes are TRBV29-1 and TRBJ2-2, with D uncertain. Germline loops: CDR1 SQVTM, CDR2 ANQGSEA. CDR3 length: 12 amino acids. Trimming removed 6 bases from V and 2 bases from J, with 7 bases in between. CDR3 loop: CSVYYNTGELFF. DNA of the CDR3: TGCAGCGTCTACTATAACACCGGGGAGCTGTTTTTT.

The J gene is TRBJ2-1, the V gene TRBV5-5, with D uncertain. Trimming cost V 0 bases and J 1 base, with 8 bases left between them. CDR1 and CDR2 (germline): SGHKS, YYEKEE (reference sequence). The length of the CDR3 is 15 residues. The CDR3 region has the DNA TGTGCCAGCAGCTTGGGGCTTGTATCCTACAATGAGCAGTTCTTC. Protein product: CASSLGLVSYNEQFF.

The rearrangement joins TRBV2 to TRBJ2-6; D gene ambiguous. Trimming cost V 7 bases and J 0 bases, with 10 bases left between them. Germline V gene data show CDR1 as SNHLY and CDR2 as FYNNEI. The CDR3 runs 15 residues. The CDR3 nucleotides are TGTGCCAGCATTAACAGTCCCTCTGGGGCCAACGTCCTGACTTTC. This translates into CASINSPSGANVLTF. The full variable domain, completed using reference TRBV2 and TRBJ2-6, is EPEVTQTPSHQVTQMGQEVILRCVPISNHLYFYWYRQILGQKVEFLVSFYNNEISEKSEIFDDQFSVERPDGSNFTLKIRSTKLEDSAMYFCASINSPSGANVLTFGAGSRLTVL.

The chain recombines TRBV2 with TRBJ1-5; D is perhaps TRBD1 (5 bases). The CDR3 is 15 residues long. Trimming removed 3 bases from V and 2 bases from J, with 11 bases in between. In germline, CDR1 is SNHLY, CDR2 FYNNEI. The CDR3 is CASSDTGGGNQPQHF. The CDR3 bases are TGTGCCAGCAGTGATACGGGAGGGGGCAATCAGCCCCAGCATTTT.

The chain is built from TRBV14 and TRBJ1-4, with a weak D call TRBD1 (6 bases). This CDR3 comprises 17 residues. Germline-derived CDR1 and CDR2 are SGHDN and FVKESK. V was shortened by 0 bases and J by 4 bases, with 15 bases between the two germline ends. DNA of the CDR3: TGTGCCAGCAGCCAAGATCCGGCCGGGACAATTAATGAAAAACTGTTTTTT. Translating gives CASSQDPAGTINEKLFF.

The chain recombines TRBV10-2 with TRBJ2-7, with TRBD2 as a possible D gene (6 bases). The germline gives CDR1 WSHSY, CDR2 SAAADI. The CDR3 extends over 14 amino acids. Trimming removed 11 bases from V and 0 bases from J, with 17 bases in between. CDR3 nucleotides: TGCGCCTCCGGTGCGGAGGGGAGCTCCTACGAGCAGTACTTC. Translation gives CASGAEGSSYEQYF.

The chain employs TRBV30 and TRBJ1-5, with 9 positions matching TRBD1. Germline V gives CDR1 GTSNPN, CDR2 SVGIG (reference sequence). There are 13 residues in the CDR3. V lost 2 bases, J lost 6 bases, and 2 bases stayed unmatched. CDR3 sequence reads: CAWSRQGGQPQHF. The DNA for the CDR3 is TGTGCCTGGAGTAGACAGGGGGGTCAGCCCCAGCATTTT.

J is TRBJ1-1 and V is TRBV30, with a weak D call TRBD1 (6 bases). The ends were cut back, 2 bases at V and 6 bases at J, with 10 bases in the middle. CDR1 GTSNPN and CDR2 SVGIG come from the germline V gene (reference sequence). The CDR3 is made up of 12 amino acids. CDR3 amino acids: CAWSRTASEAFF. The CDR3 DNA is TGTGCCTGGAGTAGGACAGCCTCTGAAGCTTTCTTT.